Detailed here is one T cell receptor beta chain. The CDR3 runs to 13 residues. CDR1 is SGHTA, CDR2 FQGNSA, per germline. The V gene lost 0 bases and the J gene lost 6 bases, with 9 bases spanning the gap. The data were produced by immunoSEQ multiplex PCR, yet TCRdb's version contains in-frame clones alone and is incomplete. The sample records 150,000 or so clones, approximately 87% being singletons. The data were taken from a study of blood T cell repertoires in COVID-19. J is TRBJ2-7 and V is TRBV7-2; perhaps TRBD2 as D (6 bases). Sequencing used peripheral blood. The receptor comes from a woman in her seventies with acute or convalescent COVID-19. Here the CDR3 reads CASSLASGGEQYF. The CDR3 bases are TGTGCCAGCAGCTTAGCCTCCGGGGGCGAGCAGTACTTC.